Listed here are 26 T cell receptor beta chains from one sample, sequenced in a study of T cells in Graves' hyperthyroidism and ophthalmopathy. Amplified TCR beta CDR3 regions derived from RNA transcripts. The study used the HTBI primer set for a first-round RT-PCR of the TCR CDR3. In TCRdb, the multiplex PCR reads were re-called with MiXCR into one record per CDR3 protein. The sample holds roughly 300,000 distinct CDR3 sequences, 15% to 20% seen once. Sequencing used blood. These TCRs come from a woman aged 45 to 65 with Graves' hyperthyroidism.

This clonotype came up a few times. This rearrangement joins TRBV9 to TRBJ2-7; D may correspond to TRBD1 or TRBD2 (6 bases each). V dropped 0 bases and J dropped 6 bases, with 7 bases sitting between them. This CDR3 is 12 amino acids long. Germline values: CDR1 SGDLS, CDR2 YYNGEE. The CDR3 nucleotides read TGTGCCAGCAGCGTAGGGGGGGCCGAGCAGTACTTC. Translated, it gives CASSVGGAEQYF.

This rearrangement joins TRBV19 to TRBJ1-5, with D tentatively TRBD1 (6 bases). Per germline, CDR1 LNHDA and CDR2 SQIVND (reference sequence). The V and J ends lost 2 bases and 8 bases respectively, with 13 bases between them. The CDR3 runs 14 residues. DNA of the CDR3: TGTGCCAGTAGTATATCGCCGGGGGGCAAGCCCCAGCATTTT. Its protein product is CASSISPGGKPQHF.

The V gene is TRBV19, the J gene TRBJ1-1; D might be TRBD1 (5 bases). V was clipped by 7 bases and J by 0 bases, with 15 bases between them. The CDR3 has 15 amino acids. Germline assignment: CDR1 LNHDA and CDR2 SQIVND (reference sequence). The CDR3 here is CASTPLGHLNTEAFF. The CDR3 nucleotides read TGTGCCAGTACGCCCCTAGGACACTTGAACACTGAAGCTTTCTTT. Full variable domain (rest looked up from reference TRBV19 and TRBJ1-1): DGGITQSPKYLFRKEGQNVTLSCEQNLNHDAMYWYRQDPGQGLRLIYYSQIVNDFQKGDIAEGYSVSREKKESFPLTVTSAQKNPTAFYLCASTPLGHLNTEAFFGQGTRLTVV.

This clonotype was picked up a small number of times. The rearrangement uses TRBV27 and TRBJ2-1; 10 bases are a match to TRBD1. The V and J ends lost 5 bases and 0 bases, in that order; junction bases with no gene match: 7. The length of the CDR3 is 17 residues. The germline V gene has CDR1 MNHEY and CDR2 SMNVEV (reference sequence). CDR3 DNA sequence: TGTGCCAGCAGTGGACAGGGGGGTATTAGCTCCTACAATGAGCAGTTCTTC. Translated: CASSGQGGISSYNEQFF.

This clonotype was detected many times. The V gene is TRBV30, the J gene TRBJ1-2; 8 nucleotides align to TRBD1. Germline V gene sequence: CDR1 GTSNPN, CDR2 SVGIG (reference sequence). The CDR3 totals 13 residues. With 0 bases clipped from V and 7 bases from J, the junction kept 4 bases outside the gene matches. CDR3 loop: CAWSVTDRAGYTF. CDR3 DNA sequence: TGTGCCTGGAGTGTAACGGACAGGGCTGGCTACACCTTC.

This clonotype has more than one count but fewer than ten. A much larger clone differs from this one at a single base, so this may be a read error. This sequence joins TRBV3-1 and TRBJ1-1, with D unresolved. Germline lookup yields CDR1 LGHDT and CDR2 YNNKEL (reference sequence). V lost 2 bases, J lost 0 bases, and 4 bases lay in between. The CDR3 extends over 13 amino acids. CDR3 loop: CASSQYMNTEAFF. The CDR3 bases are TGTGCCAGCAGCCAATATATGAACACTGAAGCTTTCTTT. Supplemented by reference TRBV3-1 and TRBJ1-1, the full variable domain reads DTAVSQTPKYLVTQMGNDKSIKCEQNLGHDTMYWYKQDSKKFLKIMFSYNNKELIINETVPNRFSPKSPDKAHLNLHINSLELGDSAVYFCASSQYMNTEAFFGQGTRLTVV.

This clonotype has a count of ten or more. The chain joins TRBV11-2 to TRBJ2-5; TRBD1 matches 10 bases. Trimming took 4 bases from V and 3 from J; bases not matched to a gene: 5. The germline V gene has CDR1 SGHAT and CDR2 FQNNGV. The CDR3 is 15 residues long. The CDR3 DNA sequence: TGTGCCAGCAGCTCTACCGGGACAGGGGAAGAGACCCAGTACTTC. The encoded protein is CASSSTGTGEETQYF.

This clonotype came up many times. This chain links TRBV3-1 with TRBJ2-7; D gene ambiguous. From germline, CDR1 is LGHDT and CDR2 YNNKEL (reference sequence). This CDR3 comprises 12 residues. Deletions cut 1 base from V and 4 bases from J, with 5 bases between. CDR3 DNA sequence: TGTGCCAGCAGCCAAGTGGGTTACGAGCAGTACTTC. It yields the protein CASSQVGYEQYF.

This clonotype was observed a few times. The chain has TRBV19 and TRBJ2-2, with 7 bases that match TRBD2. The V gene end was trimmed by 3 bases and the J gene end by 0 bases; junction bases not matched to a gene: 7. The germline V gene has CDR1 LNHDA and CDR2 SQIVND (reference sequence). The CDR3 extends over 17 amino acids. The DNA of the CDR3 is TGTGCCAGTAGTATGGGTCTAGCGGTCCCGAACACCGGGGAGCTGTTTTTT. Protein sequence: CASSMGLAVPNTGELFF.

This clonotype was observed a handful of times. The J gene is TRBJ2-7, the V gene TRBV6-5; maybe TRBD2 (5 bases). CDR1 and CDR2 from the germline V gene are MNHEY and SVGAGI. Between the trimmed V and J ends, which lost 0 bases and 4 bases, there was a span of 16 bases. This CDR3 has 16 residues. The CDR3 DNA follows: TGTGCCAGCAGTTACTCGTCGAGAGGACTGAGGTACGAGCAGTACTTC. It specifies CASSYSSRGLRYEQYF.

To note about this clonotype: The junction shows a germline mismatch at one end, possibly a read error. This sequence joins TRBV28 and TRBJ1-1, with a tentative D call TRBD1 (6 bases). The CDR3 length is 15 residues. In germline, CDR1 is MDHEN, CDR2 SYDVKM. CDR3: CASSPYGGAGTEALF. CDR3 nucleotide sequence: TGTGCCAGCAGTCCGTATGGGGGCGCGGGGACTGAAGCTCTCTTT.

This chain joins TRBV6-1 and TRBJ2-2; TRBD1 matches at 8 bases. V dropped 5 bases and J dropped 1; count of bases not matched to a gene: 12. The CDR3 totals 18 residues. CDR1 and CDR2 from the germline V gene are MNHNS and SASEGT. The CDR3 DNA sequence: TGTGCCAGCAGTCGAAGGCGGCAGGGGGCTTGGAACACCGGGGAGCTGTTTTTT. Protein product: CASSRRRQGAWNTGELFF.

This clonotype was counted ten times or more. The DNA of the CDR3 is TGTGCCAGCATCGCCCCAAACGGACAGTCCGGAGCCCTCCACTTT. Residues: CASIAPNGQSGALHF. The genes are TRBV2 and TRBJ1-6, with D tentatively TRBD1 (6 bases). Trimming took off 7 bases at V and 14 bases at J, with 24 bases between the two ends. The CDR3 covers 15 residues. Germline values: CDR1 SNHLY, CDR2 FYNNEI.

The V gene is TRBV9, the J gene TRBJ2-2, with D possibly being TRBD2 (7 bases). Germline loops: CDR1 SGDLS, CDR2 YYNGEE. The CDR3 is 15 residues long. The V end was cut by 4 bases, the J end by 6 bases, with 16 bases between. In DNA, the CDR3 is TGTGCCAGCAGCCCCCGGGGGGCCGGGTCCGGGGAGCTGTTTTTT. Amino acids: CASSPRGAGSGELFF. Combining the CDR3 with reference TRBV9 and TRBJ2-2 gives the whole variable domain DSGVTQTPKHLITATGQRVTLRCSPRSGDLSVYWYQQSLDQGLQFLIQYYNGEERAKGNILERFSAQQFPDLHSELNLSSLELGDSALYFCASSPRGAGSGELFFGEGSRLTVL.

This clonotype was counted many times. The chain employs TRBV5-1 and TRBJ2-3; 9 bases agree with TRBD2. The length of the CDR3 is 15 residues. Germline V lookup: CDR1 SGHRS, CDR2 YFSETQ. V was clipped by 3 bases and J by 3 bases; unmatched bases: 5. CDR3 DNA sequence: TGCGCCAGCAGCTCGACTAGCGGAGGGACAGATACGCAGTATTTT. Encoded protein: CASSSTSGGTDTQYF.

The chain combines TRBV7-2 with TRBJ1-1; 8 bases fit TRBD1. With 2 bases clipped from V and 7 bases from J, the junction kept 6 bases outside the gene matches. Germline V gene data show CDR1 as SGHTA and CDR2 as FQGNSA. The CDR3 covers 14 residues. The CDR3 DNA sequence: TGTGCCAGCAGCTTACGTCAGGGGGCTGTTGAAGCTTTCTTT. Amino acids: CASSLRQGAVEAFF.

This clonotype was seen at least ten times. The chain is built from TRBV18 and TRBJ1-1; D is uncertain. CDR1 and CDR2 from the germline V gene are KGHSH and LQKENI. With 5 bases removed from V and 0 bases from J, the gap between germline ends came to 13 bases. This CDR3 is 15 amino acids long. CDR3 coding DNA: TGTGCCAGCTCATCCTCTCTGGAAATGAACACTGAAGCTTTCTTT. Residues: CASSSSLEMNTEAFF.

The CDR3 region has the DNA TGTGCCAGCAGCCAAGGAAAGAACGCAGCTTTCTTT. It is translated as CASSQGKNAAFF. The rearrangement links TRBV4-2 to TRBJ1-1; D remains ambiguous. The CDR3 totals 12 residues. From germline, CDR1 is LGHNA and CDR2 YNFKEQ. The V end lost 1 base, the J end lost 10 bases, and 10 bases lay between the germline ends.

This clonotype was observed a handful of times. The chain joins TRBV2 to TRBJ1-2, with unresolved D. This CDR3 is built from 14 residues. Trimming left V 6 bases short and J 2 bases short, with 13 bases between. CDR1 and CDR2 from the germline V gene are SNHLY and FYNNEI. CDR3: CASRDIQRNYGYTF. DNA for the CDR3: TGTGCCAGCAGAGATATACAGAGAAACTATGGCTACACCTTC.

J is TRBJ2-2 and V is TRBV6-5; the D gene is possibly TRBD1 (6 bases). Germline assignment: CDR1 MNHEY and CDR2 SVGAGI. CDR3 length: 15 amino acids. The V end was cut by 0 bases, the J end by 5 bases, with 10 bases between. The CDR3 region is CASSYSTGRTGELFF. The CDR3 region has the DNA TGTGCCAGCAGTTACTCGACAGGCCGAACCGGGGAGCTGTTTTTT.

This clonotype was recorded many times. The chain's CDR3 is CASSWLQNQETQYF. The CDR3 bases are TGTGCCAGCAGCTGGTTACAGAACCAAGAGACCCAGTACTTC. This chain uses TRBV5-8 with TRBJ2-5; no clear D. The CDR3 length is 14 residues. Trimming removed 3 bases at V and 0 bases at J, with 9 bases between. Germline CDR1 reads SGHTS; CDR2 reads YDEGEE.

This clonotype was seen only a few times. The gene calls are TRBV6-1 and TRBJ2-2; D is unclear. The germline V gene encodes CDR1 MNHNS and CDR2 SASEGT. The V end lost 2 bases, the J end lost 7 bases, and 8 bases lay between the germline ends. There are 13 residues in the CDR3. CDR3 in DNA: TGTGCCAGCAGTGAAATAGGGATCGGGGAGCTGTTTTTT. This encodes CASSEIGIGELFF.

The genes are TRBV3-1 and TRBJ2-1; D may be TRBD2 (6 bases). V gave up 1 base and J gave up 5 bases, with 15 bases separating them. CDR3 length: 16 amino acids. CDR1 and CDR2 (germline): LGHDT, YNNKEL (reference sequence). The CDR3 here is CASSQAGGRRDNEQFF. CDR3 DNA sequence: TGTGCCAGCAGCCAAGCTGGGGGGAGACGGGACAATGAGCAGTTCTTC.

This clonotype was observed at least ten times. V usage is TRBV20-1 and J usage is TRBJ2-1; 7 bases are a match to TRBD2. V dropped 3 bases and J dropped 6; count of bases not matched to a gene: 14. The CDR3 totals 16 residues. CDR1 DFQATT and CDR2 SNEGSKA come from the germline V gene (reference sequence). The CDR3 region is CSARYIGGSLGNEQFF. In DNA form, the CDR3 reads TGCAGTGCTAGGTATATCGGCGGGAGTTTAGGCAATGAGCAGTTCTTC.

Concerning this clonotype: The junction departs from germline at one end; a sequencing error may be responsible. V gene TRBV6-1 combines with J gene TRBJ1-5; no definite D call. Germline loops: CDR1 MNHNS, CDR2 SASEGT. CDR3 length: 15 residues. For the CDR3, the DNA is TGTGCCGGCAGTGTTAACTGGTCTGGCCCTCAGCCCCAGCATTTT. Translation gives CAGSVNWSGPQPQHF.

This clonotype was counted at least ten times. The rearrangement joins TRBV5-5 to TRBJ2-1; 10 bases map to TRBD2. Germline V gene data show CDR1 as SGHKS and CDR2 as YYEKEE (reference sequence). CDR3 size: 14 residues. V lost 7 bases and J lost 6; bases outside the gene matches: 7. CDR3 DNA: TGTGCCAGCCAGCGGGGGGGGGTAGGCAATGAGCAGTTCTTC. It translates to CASQRGGVGNEQFF.